The clone carrying this T cell receptor (beta chain) was found a few times. Its matching antigen is unknown. The length of the CDR3 is 18 residues. Trimming removed 5 bases from V and 8 bases from J; junction bases left unmatched: 21. Germline V gene data show CDR1 as MNHEY and CDR2 as SMNVEV (reference sequence). These data belong to a study of post-analysis software for immune sequencing data. Study results and limitations: Under the F measure, samples that were prepared in one batch clustered strongly together. The study found TRBV5-6, TRBV5-1 and TRBV20-1 among five TRBV segments more frequent in patients than controls. Patients with multiple sclerosis recorded significantly lower normalized Chao1 diversity than controls, the study found.

Prepared libraries of TCR beta cDNA carried unique molecular identifiers. A population of about 0.95 to 10 million T cells gave rise to a few hundred thousand cDNA molecules. TCRdb itself ran the PCR reads through MiXCR, one entry per CDR3 protein. The data contain a few hundred thousand distinct CDR3 sequences, 34% of them singletons. The sequencing input was blood. The rearrangement uses TRBV27 and TRBJ2-1; 7 bases map to TRBD1. The sequence was collected from a girl between 2 and 17 years old with multiple sclerosis. CDR3 DNA: TGTGCCAGCAGTCCCCTACCGAGGGGGCGTGGGGAGAGGGATGAGCAGTTCTTC. Its translation is CASSPLPRGRGERDEQFF.